This passage covers 29 T cell receptor beta chains from one sample sequenced in a study of blood T cell repertoires in COVID-19 (TCRdb year 2020). The library was obtained by the immunoSEQ multiplex PCR assay. The table comes from immuneACCESS by way of TCRdb, which keeps in-frame sequences with V and J called. Part of the clones is missing from these tables; in studies checked, under half for an unresolved V gene and the rest for unknown reasons. In this sample the table shows some 200,000 clones, approximately 80% of which occur a single time. 8% to 9% of the sample lies in the top ten. Sample: PBMCs or T cells enriched from blood (not recorded which). These receptors originate from a woman between 45 and 60 years old with acute COVID-19.

This clone was seen once. This sequence joins TRBV7-2 and TRBJ1-2; 9 bases fit TRBD1. CDR1 is SGHTA and CDR2 is FQGNSA in the germline V gene. Trimming at V came to 0 bases and at J to 4 bases, leaving 6 bases not matched to a gene. This CDR3 comprises 16 residues. The CDR3 loop is CASSLAWDRDRYGYTF. As DNA, the CDR3 is TGTGCCAGCAGCTTAGCTTGGGACAGGGATCGCTATGGCTACACCTTC.

The chain carries TRBV4-1 and TRBJ1-6; 9 nucleotides line up with TRBD1. Germline V gene lookup returns CDR1 MGHRA and CDR2 YSYEKL. This CDR3 comprises 17 residues. The ends lost 3 bases at V and 5 bases at J; junction bases unmatched: 8. CDR3 sequence reads: CASSHLPGTGNNSPLHF. CDR3 sequence (DNA): TGCGCCAGCAGCCACCTCCCCGGGACAGGGAATAATTCACCCCTCCACTTT.

The rearrangement links TRBV4-3 to TRBJ1-1; D call uncertain. Trimming stripped 1 base from V and 1 base from J, with 10 bases between. The germline gives CDR1 LGHNA, CDR2 YSLEER. This CDR3 spans 15 amino acids. CDR3 nucleotide sequence: TGCGCCAGCAGCCAAGGGACTGGACCGAACACTGAAGCTTTCTTT. Amino acids: CASSQGTGPNTEAFF.

The chain has TRBV18 and TRBJ2-5, with D tentatively TRBD2 (6 bases). Germline lookup yields CDR1 KGHSH and CDR2 LQKENI. V dropped 5 bases and J dropped 4 bases, with 11 bases sitting between them. The CDR3 has 13 residues. CDR3 amino acids: CASSNGGGETQYF. CDR3 DNA: TGTGCCAGCTCAAACGGGGGTGGAGAGACCCAGTACTTC.

The chain uses TRBV7-3 and TRBJ2-3; D remains ambiguous. The V end lost 1 base, the J end lost 6 bases, and 14 bases lay between the germline ends. CDR1 is SGHTA and CDR2 is FQGTGA in the germline V gene. CDR3 length equals 15 residues. For the CDR3, the DNA is TGTGCCAGCAGCTTAAACGTTGGCGCGAGGGATACGCAGTATTTT. It codes for CASSLNVGARDTQYF.

This chain connects TRBV6-5 to TRBJ2-5; D is ambiguous. The ends were cut back, 0 bases at V and 5 bases at J, with 16 bases in the middle. The germline gives CDR1 MNHEY, CDR2 SVGAGI. The CDR3 spans 16 residues. CDR3 sequence reads: CASSYSDGTSGETQYF. The DNA of the CDR3 is TGTGCCAGCAGTTACTCCGACGGAACGTCCGGGGAGACCCAGTACTTC.

There are a few counts of this clone. The rearrangement joins TRBV28 to TRBJ1-6, with D tentatively TRBD1 (6 bases). Looked up from germline, CDR1 is MDHEN and CDR2 is SYDVKM. V dropped 7 bases and J dropped 8 bases, with 12 bases sitting between them. CDR3 length: 13 residues. This CDR3 reads CASNRDTYSPLHF. DNA for the CDR3: TGTGCCAGCAACCGGGACACCTATTCACCCCTCCACTTT.

As DNA, the CDR3 is TGTGCCAGCAGCTTGGAGGGACTAGCGGGGGCAGTTGAGCAGTTCTTC. It specifies CASSLEGLAGAVEQFF. This sequence joins TRBV5-6 and TRBJ2-1, with 14 nucleotides matching TRBD2. Unmatched junction bases numbered 5, after V lost 0 bases and J lost 9 bases. Per the germline V gene, CDR1 is SGHDT and CDR2 is YYEEEE. The CDR3 runs to 16 residues.

The V and J genes are TRBV19 and TRBJ1-4; D is perhaps TRBD1 (5 bases). Per the germline V gene, CDR1 is LNHDA and CDR2 is SQIVND (reference sequence). Trimming stripped 3 bases from V and 0 bases from J, with 11 bases between. This CDR3 is built from 16 residues. Here the CDR3 reads CASSMVGRTTNEKLFF. The DNA of the CDR3 is TGTGCCAGTAGTATGGTGGGGCGGACAACTAATGAAAAACTGTTTTTT.

This clone was seen a few times. The chain recombines TRBV28 with TRBJ2-2; TRBD2 agrees at 12 bases. The trim removed 6 bases at V and 3 bases at J, leaving 11 bases unmatched. The CDR3 is 18 amino acids. CDR1 MDHEN and CDR2 SYDVKM come from the germline V gene. The CDR3: CASSPSLAGGPDTGELFF. DNA for the CDR3: TGTGCCAGCAGCCCAAGCCTAGCGGGGGGGCCGGACACCGGGGAGCTGTTTTTT.

This chain joins TRBV2 and TRBJ2-5; 11 bases map to TRBD2. Losses at the gene ends were 6 bases for V and 6 bases for J; bases not matched to a gene: 6. CDR3 length: 14 amino acids. Germline V gene lookup returns CDR1 SNHLY and CDR2 FYNNEI. The CDR3 loop reads CASRETSGVKTQYF. CDR3 DNA: TGTGCCAGCAGGGAGACTAGCGGGGTCAAGACCCAGTACTTC.

V and J are TRBV5-6 and TRBJ2-1; a possible D gene is TRBD1 (6 bases). The CDR3 runs 16 residues. Per the germline V gene, CDR1 is SGHDT and CDR2 is YYEEEE. V was clipped by 1 base and J by 7 bases, with 18 bases between them. The chain's CDR3 is CASSLISQGNRNEQFF. CDR3 DNA: TGTGCCAGCAGCTTGATTAGCCAGGGGAATAGGAATGAGCAGTTCTTC.

Only a few counts were recorded for this clone. This chain uses TRBV5-1 with TRBJ1-2, with D perhaps matching TRBD1 (6 bases). The V gene's germline CDR1 is SGHRS and CDR2 YFSETQ. Trimming removed 5 bases at V and 0 bases at J, with 8 bases between. There are 13 residues in the CDR3. CDR3 residues: CASSRDTNYGYTF. The CDR3 bases are TGCGCCAGCAGTCGGGACACTAACTATGGCTACACCTTC.

This rearrangement joins TRBV7-2 to TRBJ1-2, with TRBD1 matching 9 bases. J gave up 2 bases and V 2 bases, and 3 bases lay outside the gene matches. Germline lookup yields CDR1 SGHTA and CDR2 FQGNSA. CDR3 size: 15 residues. CDR3 coding DNA: TGTGCCAGCAGCTTACTACAGGGGGCAAACTATGGCTACACCTTC. It translates to CASSLLQGANYGYTF.

CDR3 sequence: CASSLAEVTGVNFYEQYF. The CDR3 nucleotides are TGTGCCAGCAGCTTAGCCGAAGTGACAGGGGTTAATTTCTACGAGCAGTACTTC. The rearrangement uses TRBV7-2 and TRBJ2-7, with 8 bases matching TRBD1. Germline V lookup: CDR1 SGHTA, CDR2 FQGNSA. The CDR3 totals 18 residues. V dropped 0 bases and J dropped 3; count of bases not matched to a gene: 13.

The chain uses TRBV7-8 and TRBJ2-3; 10 bases are a match to TRBD2. J was trimmed by 6 bases and V by 6 bases; bases with no gene match: 9. The germline CDR1 and CDR2 sequences are SGHVS and FQNEAQ. The CDR3 consists of 15 residues. The CDR3 DNA reads TGTGCCAGCAGAGAGCGGGGGGGCTTTTCTGATACGCAGTATTTT. It yields the protein CASRERGGFSDTQYF. Combining the CDR3 with reference TRBV7-8 and TRBJ2-3 gives the whole variable domain GAGVSQSPRYKVAKRGQDVALRCDPISGHVSLFWYQQALGQGPEFLTYFQNEAQLDKSGLPSDRFFAERPEGSVSTLKIQRTQQEDSAVYLCASRERGGFSDTQYFGPGTRLTVL.

The rearrangement uses TRBV7-3 and TRBJ2-2; weak D call: TRBD2 (6 bases). This CDR3 spans 15 amino acids. V lost 5 bases and J 3 bases, leaving 13 bases between the germline ends. CDR1 is SGHTA and CDR2 is FQGTGA in the germline V gene. In DNA, the CDR3 is TGTGCCAGCAGCCCCGGGACTGCTTACACCGGGGAGCTGTTTTTT. This translates into CASSPGTAYTGELFF.

V and J are TRBV5-4 and TRBJ1-2; D perhaps matches TRBD1 (6 bases). CDR3 length: 18 residues. Germline V gene lookup returns CDR1 SGHNT and CDR2 YYREEE (reference sequence). Trimming pared 1 base from V and 4 bases from J, leaving 23 bases between. The CDR3 loop reads CASSLLGGWGTITYGYTF. The CDR3 DNA sequence: TGTGCCAGCAGCTTGTTGGGCGGTTGGGGGACAATCACCTATGGCTACACCTTC.

Only a few counts were recorded for this clone. The chain uses TRBV30 and TRBJ2-3; possibly TRBD2 for D (5 bases). This CDR3 is 16 amino acids long. Trimming left V 3 bases short and J 1 base short, with 17 bases between. Germline V gene sequence: CDR1 GTSNPN, CDR2 SVGIG (reference sequence). The DNA for the CDR3 is TGTGCCTGGAGACTCGGACTGGATCCTCGCACAGATACGCAGTATTTT. It yields the protein CAWRLGLDPRTDTQYF. Combining the CDR3 with reference TRBV30 and TRBJ2-3 gives the whole variable domain SQTIHQWPATLVQPVGSPLSLECTVEGTSNPNLYWYRQAAGRGLQLLFYSVGIGQISSEVPQNLSASRPQDRQFILSSKKLLLSDSGFYLCAWRLGLDPRTDTQYFGPGTRLTVL.

This clone was counted only a few times. The V and J genes are TRBV28 and TRBJ1-6, with TRBD1 identical over 9 bases. The germline gives CDR1 MDHEN, CDR2 SYDVKM. The CDR3 spans 16 residues. V gave up 2 bases and J gave up 7 bases; unmatched junction bases: 6. This chain's CDR3 is CASSLPVTGGNSPLHF. DNA for the CDR3: TGTGCCAGCAGTTTACCAGTGACAGGGGGGAATTCACCCCTCCACTTT.

This chain links TRBV9 with TRBJ1-1, with 7 bases aligning to TRBD1. Trimming at V came to 1 base and at J to 8 bases, leaving 8 bases not matched to a gene. The CDR3 is 14 residues long. The V gene's germline CDR1 is SGDLS and CDR2 YYNGEE. For the CDR3, the DNA is TGTGCCAGCAGCGTAAGAACAGGGGCGTCGGAAGCTTTCTTT. Its protein product is CASSVRTGASEAFF. Drawing the rest from reference TRBV9 and TRBJ1-1, the complete variable domain is DSGVTQTPKHLITATGQRVTLRCSPRSGDLSVYWYQQSLDQGLQFLIQYYNGEERAKGNILERFSAQQFPDLHSELNLSSLELGDSALYFCASSVRTGASEAFFGQGTRLTVV.

The J gene is TRBJ1-1, the V gene TRBV4-1, with 8 bases aligning to TRBD1. The V segment lost 6 bases and the J segment 0 bases; nucleotides outside the gene matches: 9. The germline V gene has CDR1 MGHRA and CDR2 YSYEKL. This CDR3 region has 16 residues. CDR3 in amino acids: CASREGQGSLNTEAFF. DNA of the CDR3: TGCGCCAGCAGAGAAGGACAGGGAAGTTTGAACACTGAAGCTTTCTTT.

The chain links TRBV19 to TRBJ1-4; a weak D match, TRBD1 (5 bases). Deletions cut 6 bases from V and 0 bases from J, with 14 bases between. The CDR3 has 16 residues. The germline gives CDR1 LNHDA, CDR2 SQIVND (reference sequence). The CDR3 DNA reads TGTGCCAGTAGCAGGGAAGTCGTTGCAACTAATGAAAAACTGTTTTTT. The encoded protein is CASSREVVATNEKLFF.

The chain combines TRBV28 with TRBJ1-2, with 8 bases identical to TRBD1. The CDR3 totals 14 residues. The ends lost 5 bases at V and 4 bases at J; junction bases unmatched: 6. Looked up from germline, CDR1 is MDHEN and CDR2 is SYDVKM. CDR3 nucleotide sequence: TGTGCCAGCAGTATGACGACAGGGGTCTATGGCTACACCTTC. Protein sequence: CASSMTTGVYGYTF.

J is TRBJ1-5 and V is TRBV6-2 or TRBV6-3; D perhaps matches TRBD1 (6 bases). The CDR3 runs 14 residues. From germline, CDR1 is MNHEY and CDR2 SVGEGT. Trimming left V 2 bases short and J 4 bases short, with 9 bases between. The CDR3 region is CASSYRGWNQPQHF. DNA for the CDR3: TGTGCCAGCAGTTACAGGGGGTGGAATCAGCCCCAGCATTTT.

V and J are TRBV7-2 and TRBJ2-3; 9 bases match TRBD2. Trimming removed 4 bases from V and 4 bases from J; junction bases left unmatched: 9. The CDR3 contains 16 residues. The germline V gene encodes CDR1 SGHTA and CDR2 FQGNSA. This CDR3 reads CASSSPAGGRADTQYF. The DNA of the CDR3 is TGTGCCAGCAGCTCCCCCGCGGGGGGGCGAGCAGATACGCAGTATTTT.

This chain uses TRBV28 with TRBJ2-3; no clear D. The CDR3 spans 12 residues. CDR1 is MDHEN, CDR2 SYDVKM, per germline. Trimming removed 5 bases from V and 7 bases from J, with 10 bases in between. The CDR3 is CASSPYYHTQYF. CDR3 bases: TGTGCCAGCAGTCCCTATTACCATACGCAGTATTTT.

This chain connects TRBV19 to TRBJ1-5; 9 bases fit TRBD1. This CDR3 is 15 amino acids long. Germline V gene lookup returns CDR1 LNHDA and CDR2 SQIVND (reference sequence). V was clipped by 6 bases and J by 6 bases; unmatched bases: 9. CDR3 nucleotides: TGTGCCAGTAGCTCAGAGGGACAGGGTCGTCAGCCCCAGCATTTT. This codes for CASSSEGQGRQPQHF.

The genes are TRBV28 and TRBJ1-5; D call uncertain. The V end was cut by 4 bases, the J end by 1 base, with 11 bases between. CDR1 is MDHEN, CDR2 SYDVKM, per germline. The CDR3 is made up of 15 amino acids. CDR3: CASSSLLRSNQPQHF. DNA for the CDR3: TGTGCCAGCAGTTCCCTCCTAAGAAGCAATCAGCCCCAGCATTTT.